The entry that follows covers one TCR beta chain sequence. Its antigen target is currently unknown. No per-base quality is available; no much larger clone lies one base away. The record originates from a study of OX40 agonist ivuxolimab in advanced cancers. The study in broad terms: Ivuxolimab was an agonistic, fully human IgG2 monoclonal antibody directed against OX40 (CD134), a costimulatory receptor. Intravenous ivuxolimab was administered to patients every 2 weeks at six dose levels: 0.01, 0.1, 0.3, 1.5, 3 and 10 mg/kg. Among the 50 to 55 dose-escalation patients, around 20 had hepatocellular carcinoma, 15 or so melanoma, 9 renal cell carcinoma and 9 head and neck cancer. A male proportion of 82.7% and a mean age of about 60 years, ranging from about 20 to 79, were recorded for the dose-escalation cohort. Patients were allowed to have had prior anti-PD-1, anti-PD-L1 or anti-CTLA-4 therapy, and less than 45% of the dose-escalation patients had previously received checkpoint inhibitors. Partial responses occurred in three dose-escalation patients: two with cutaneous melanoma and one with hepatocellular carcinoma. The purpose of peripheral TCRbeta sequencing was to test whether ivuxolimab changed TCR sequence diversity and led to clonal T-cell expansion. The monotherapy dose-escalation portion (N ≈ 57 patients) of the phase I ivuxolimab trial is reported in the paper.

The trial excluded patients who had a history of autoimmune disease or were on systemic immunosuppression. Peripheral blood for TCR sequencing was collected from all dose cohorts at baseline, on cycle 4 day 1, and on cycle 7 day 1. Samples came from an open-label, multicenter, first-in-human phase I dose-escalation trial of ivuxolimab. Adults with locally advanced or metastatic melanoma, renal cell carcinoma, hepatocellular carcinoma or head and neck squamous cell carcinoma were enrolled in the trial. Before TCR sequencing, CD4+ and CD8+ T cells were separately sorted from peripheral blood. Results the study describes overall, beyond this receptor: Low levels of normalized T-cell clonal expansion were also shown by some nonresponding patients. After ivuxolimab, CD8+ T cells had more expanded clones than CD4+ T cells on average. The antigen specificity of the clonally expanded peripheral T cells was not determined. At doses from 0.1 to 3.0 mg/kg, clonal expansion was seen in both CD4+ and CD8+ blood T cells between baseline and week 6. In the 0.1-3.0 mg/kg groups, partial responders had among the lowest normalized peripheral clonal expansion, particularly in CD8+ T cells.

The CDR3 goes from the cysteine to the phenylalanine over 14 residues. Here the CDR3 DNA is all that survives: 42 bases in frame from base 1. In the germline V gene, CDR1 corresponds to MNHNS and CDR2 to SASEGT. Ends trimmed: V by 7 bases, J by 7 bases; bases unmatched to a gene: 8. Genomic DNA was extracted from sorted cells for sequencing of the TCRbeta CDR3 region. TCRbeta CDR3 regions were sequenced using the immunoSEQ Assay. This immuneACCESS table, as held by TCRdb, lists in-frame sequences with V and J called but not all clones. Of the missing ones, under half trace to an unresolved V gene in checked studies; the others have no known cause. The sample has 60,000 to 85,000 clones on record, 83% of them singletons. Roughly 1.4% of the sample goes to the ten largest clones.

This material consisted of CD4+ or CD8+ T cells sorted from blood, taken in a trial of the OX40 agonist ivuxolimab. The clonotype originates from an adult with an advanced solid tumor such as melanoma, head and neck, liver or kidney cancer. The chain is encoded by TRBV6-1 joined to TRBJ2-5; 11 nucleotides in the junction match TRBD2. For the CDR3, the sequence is CASTGTSGLWTQYF. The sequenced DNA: TGTGCCAGCACCGGGACTAGCGGACTCTGGACCCAGTACTTC.